Shown below are 13 T cell receptor beta chains from a single sample sequenced in a study of blood T cells in healthy people across ages (dated by TCRdb to 2013 to 2016). Library generation was performed with 5' RACE. Sequencing used an Illumina HiSeq 2500. A second PCR of roughly 7 to 12 cycles was performed with a sample-barcoded 5' primer and a J-beta primer mix. The public reads were reanalyzed by TCRdb: fastp trimming at Q25, MiXCR alignment, in-frame beta chains only. For every CDR3 protein sequence, its rows merge into one entry that carries the most common genes and DNA. For this sample the table gives around 650,000 distinct CDR3 sequences, of which roughly 30% were detected only once. The ten largest make up over 15% of the sample. The sequencing sample was made of blood. These receptors were obtained from an elderly woman in good health. Donor details come from another sample of the same person, matched by shared clones.

V gene TRBV30 combines with J gene TRBJ1-2, with D perhaps TRBD1 (5 bases). V dropped 0 bases and J dropped 3 bases, with 17 bases sitting between them. There are 16 residues in the CDR3. Per germline, CDR1 GTSNPN and CDR2 SVGIG (reference sequence). CDR3 sequence reads: CAWSVGLGDLDYGYTF. Here the CDR3 DNA reads TGTGCCTGGAGTGTAGGACTCGGGGACCTCGACTATGGCTACACCTTC.

This clonotype was counted many times. The V and J genes are TRBV7-8 and TRBJ2-7, with 12 positions matching TRBD2. Trimming cost V 4 bases and J 6 bases; bases outside gene matches: 7. Germline CDR1 is SGHVS and CDR2 is FQNEAQ. There are 15 residues in the CDR3. The CDR3 nucleotides read TGTGCCAGCAGCTACTCTAGCGGGGGGGCCTCCGAGCAGTACTTC. This gives the protein CASSYSSGGASEQYF.

This chain joins TRBV6-1 and TRBJ1-4; D unresolved. CDR3 length: 14 residues. Between the trimmed V and J ends, which lost 7 bases and 4 bases, there was a span of 13 bases. Looked up from germline, CDR1 is MNHNS and CDR2 is SASEGT. DNA of the CDR3: TGTGCCAGCAAGAGAAGTCAGTTTAATGAAAAACTGTTTTTT. This sequence encodes CASKRSQFNEKLFF.

This clonotype was detected a few times. This chain uses TRBV28 with TRBJ1-5; the match to TRBD1 covers 8 bases. Germline trimming cut 7 bases from V and 6 bases from J; bases unmatched to any gene: 2. This CDR3 spans 12 amino acids. The germline CDR1 and CDR2 sequences are MDHEN and SYDVKM. CDR3 sequence reads: CASTTGGQPQHF. The CDR3 bases are TGTGCCAGCACTACAGGGGGTCAGCCCCAGCATTTT.

This clonotype was seen many times. This chain connects TRBV18 to TRBJ1-1; 9 positions match TRBD1. Germline V gene data show CDR1 as KGHSH and CDR2 as LQKENI. The CDR3 covers 13 residues. V was pared by 6 bases and J by 5 bases, with 4 bases of the junction left unmatched. As DNA, the CDR3 is TGTGCCAGCTCGGGACAGGGAGGGACTGAAGCTTTCTTT. This gives the protein CASSGQGGTEAFF.

This clonotype was detected ten times or more. This rearrangement joins TRBV11-2 to TRBJ2-3, with TRBD1 as a possible D gene (6 bases). Germline V lookup: CDR1 SGHAT, CDR2 FQNNGV. V gave up 1 base and J gave up 7 bases, with 18 bases separating them. CDR3 length equals 16 residues. The CDR3 region is CASSLGTGSSSNTQYF. DNA for the CDR3: TGTGCCAGCAGCTTAGGAACAGGGTCGTCGTCGAATACGCAGTATTTT.

This clonotype occurred many times. The J gene is TRBJ2-5, the V gene TRBV6-6, with 7 bases identical to TRBD1. Germline loops: CDR1 MNHNY, CDR2 SVGAGI (reference sequence). J was trimmed by 5 bases and V by 6 bases; bases with no gene match: 9. The CDR3 has 14 residues. In DNA, the CDR3 is TGTGCCAGCAGCCTCGACAGGGTATACGAGACCCAGTACTTC. Encoded protein: CASSLDRVYETQYF.

Points on this clonotype: A much larger clone sits a single nucleotide away, making a read error possible. The J gene is TRBJ1-4, the V gene TRBV5-6, with D perhaps matching TRBD1 (6 bases). CDR3 length equals 14 residues. In germline, CDR1 is SGHDT, CDR2 YYEEEE. V gave up 3 bases and J gave up 8 bases, with 14 bases separating them. The CDR3 sequence is CASSWGQGMEKLFF. In DNA, the CDR3 is TGTGCCAGCAGCTGGGGCCAGGGGATGGAAAAACTGTTTTTT.

Comments on this clonotype: A much larger clone differs from this one at a single base, so this may be a read error. J is TRBJ2-5 and V is TRBV7-2, with D perhaps TRBD1 (6 bases). The CDR3 spans 14 residues. The germline gives CDR1 SGHTA, CDR2 FQGNSA. V lost 0 bases to trimming and J lost 6 bases, with 11 bases between them. CDR3 DNA sequence: TGTACCAGCAGCTTAGCGCGTCAGGGGAAGACCCAGTACTTC. Translating gives CTSSLARQGKTQYF.

As for this clonotype: A much larger clone is a single base away; this may be a read error. The chain couples TRBV24-1 to TRBJ2-7; D unresolved. The CDR3 extends over 13 amino acids. Per the germline V gene, CDR1 is KGHDR and CDR2 is SFDVKD. V lost 9 bases to trimming and J lost 6 bases, with 17 bases between them. The CDR3 DNA is TGTGCCACCTCTACGGGCCCTTTGGGCGAGCAGTACTTC. Amino acids: CATSTGPLGEQYF.

In its sample, this clonotype was seen a few times. V gene TRBV20-1 combines with J gene TRBJ1-2; the D gene is possibly TRBD1 (6 bases). The CDR3 has 13 residues. Trimming left V 6 bases short and J 4 bases short, with 15 bases between. The germline V gene has CDR1 DFQATT and CDR2 SNEGSKA (reference sequence). This chain's CDR3 is CSAYSTGLYGYTF. The DNA of the CDR3 is TGCAGTGCCTACTCGACAGGCCTCTATGGCTACACCTTC.

Only a few counts were recorded for this clonotype. This may be a read error, as it is one base from a much larger clone. The chain is built from TRBV20-1 and TRBJ1-2, with 8 positions matching TRBD1. The germline gives CDR1 DFQATT, CDR2 SNEGSKA (reference sequence). V shed 4 bases, J shed 0 bases, and the junction held 7 bases outside the gene matches. The CDR3 runs 15 residues. The CDR3 reads CSATGTGPTNYGYTF. The CDR3 nucleotides read TGCAGTGCTACCGGGACAGGACCTACTAACTATGGCTACACCTTC.

This clonotype was picked up many times. This chain uses TRBV12-3 or TRBV12-4 with TRBJ2-1, with 10 bases lining up with TRBD2. The CDR3 is made up of 15 amino acids. The V gene end was trimmed by 6 bases and the J gene end by 6 bases; junction bases not matched to a gene: 8. Here the CDR3 DNA reads TGTGCCAGCAGCCTCAGCGGGGGGGCGGGCAATGAGCAGTTCTTC. It encodes CASSLSGGAGNEQFF.